These T cell receptor beta chains were read from a single sample in a study of graft-versus-host responses after intestinal transplantation. Which antigens these TCRs recognize remains unknown. TCRdb keeps only in-frame clones here, not all; method: immunoSEQ multiplex PCR. The sample includes some 120,000 clones, 90% of them seen just once. Sample: unstimulated CD4+ T cells sorted from spleen or lymph node cells, taken before intestinal transplant. The receptors derive from a human donor who received an intestinal transplant. The CDR3 runs from the conserved cysteine through the conserved F or W. D genes are given only for firm matches. Size is stated for part of the rows, as once, few or many counts, or as a class when the clone is expanded.

V: TRBV2; D: TRBD1; J: TRBJ1-6; size: few; CDR3: CASSEEGQSNSPLHF; DNA: TGTGCCAGCAGTGAAGAGGGACAGTCAAATTCACCCCTCCACTTT
V: TRBV7-2; D: TRBD2; J: TRBJ2-1; size: .; CDR3: CASSLTSGRIGEQFF; DNA: TGTGCCAGCAGCCTAACTAGCGGGAGGATCGGTGAGCAGTTCTTC
V: TRBV25-1; D: TRBD1; J: TRBJ2-3; size: .; CDR3: CASRPGTGLTDTQYF; DNA: TGTGCCAGCAGACCCGGGACAGGGCTCACAGATACGCAGTATTTT
V: TRBV27; D: TRBD1; J: TRBJ1-2; size: .; CDR3: CASSPSQGAYGYTF; DNA: TGTGCCAGCAGCCCTTCACAGGGGGCCTATGGCTACACCTTC
V: TRBV7-6; D: TRBD2; J: TRBJ2-5; size: .; CDR3: CASSFTRLAGETQYF; DNA: TGTGCCAGCAGTTTTACCCGGCTAGCGGGAGAGACCCAGTACTTC
V: TRBV18; D: .; J: TRBJ2-1; size: .; CDR3: CASSPPLHGRGYNEQFF; DNA: TGTGCCAGCTCACCACCGCTCCACGGGAGAGGCTACAATGAGCAGTTCTTC
V: TRBV6-1; D: TRBD1; J: TRBJ1-3; size: .; CDR3: CASSDRAGGSGNTIYF; DNA: TGTGCCAGCAGTGACCGCGCAGGGGGATCAGGAAACACCATATATTTT
V: TRBV4-1; D: TRBD1; J: TRBJ2-7; size: once; CDR3: CASSQGNRGSYEQYF; DNA: TGCGCCAGCAGCCAAGGGAACAGGGGATCCTACGAGCAGTACTTC
V: TRBV5-4; D: .; J: TRBJ2-5; size: .; CDR3: CASSPDTEETQYF; DNA: TGTGCCAGCAGCCCCGACACCGAAGAGACCCAGTACTTC
V: TRBV5-8; D: .; J: TRBJ1-1; size: .; CDR3: CASSYPRTEAFF; DNA: TGTGCCAGCAGCTACCCCCGGACTGAAGCTTTCTTT
V: TRBV29-1; D: .; J: TRBJ1-1; size: few; CDR3: CSGGDPDVNPAFF; DNA: TGCAGCGGGGGGGACCCGGATGTTAACCCGGCTTTCTTT
V: TRBV7-2; D: .; J: TRBJ1-2; size: .; CDR3: CASSSIRGSGNGYTF; DNA: TGTGCCAGCAGCTCCATTCGGGGCAGCGGGAATGGCTACACCTTC
V: TRBV6-6; D: .; J: TRBJ2-7; size: few; CDR3: CASTRQIFHEQYF; DNA: TGTGCCAGCACCCGACAGATTTTCCACGAGCAGTACTTC
V: TRBV5-4; D: TRBD1; J: TRBJ1-2; size: .; CDR3: CASSFTGGADGYTF; DNA: TGTGCCAGCAGCTTTACAGGGGGCGCGGATGGCTACACCTTC
V: TRBV19; D: .; J: TRBJ1-2; size: .; CDR3: CASSIGGSRNYGYTF; DNA: TGTGCCAGTTCAATCGGAGGGAGCCGCAACTATGGCTACACCTTC
V: TRBV7-9; D: TRBD1; J: TRBJ1-4; size: .; CDR3: CASSVRTGSNEKLFF; DNA: TGTGCCAGCAGCGTTCGGACAGGTTCTAATGAAAAACTGTTTTTT
V: TRBV18; D: .; J: TRBJ2-1; size: .; CDR3: CASSPLATTYNEQFF; DNA: TGTGCCAGCTCACCATTAGCGACGACCTACAATGAGCAGTTCTTC
V: TRBV6-5; D: TRBD1; J: TRBJ2-1; size: .; CDR3: CASRRDRGFYNEQFF; DNA: TGTGCCAGCAGACGAGACAGGGGCTTCTACAATGAGCAGTTCTTC
V: TRBV6-5; D: TRBD2; J: TRBJ2-7; size: .; CDR3: CASSPSGGNSYEQYF; DNA: TGTGCCAGCAGTCCTAGCGGGGGGAACTCCTACGAGCAGTACTTC
V: TRBV6-5; D: TRBD2; J: TRBJ2-5; size: .; CDR3: CASSLLGRGGRETQYF; DNA: TGTGCCAGCAGTTTACTGGGGCGGGGGGGCCGAGAGACCCAGTACTTC
V: TRBV7-9; D: .; J: TRBJ1-1; size: few; CDR3: CASSLQGVTEAFF; DNA: TGTGCCAGCAGCTTACAGGGTGTCACTGAAGCTTTCTTT
V: TRBV28; D: .; J: TRBJ1-3; size: .; CDR3: CASSLLRVAVRSGNTIYF; DNA: TGTGCCAGCAGTTTATTAAGGGTAGCGGTCCGCTCTGGAAACACCATATATTTT
V: TRBV11-2; D: .; J: TRBJ2-3; size: .; CDR3: CASSLASTDTQYF; DNA: TGTGCCAGCAGCTTAGCGTCTACAGATACGCAGTATTTT
V: TRBV12-5; D: TRBD1; J: TRBJ1-1; size: .; CDR3: CASGSGQGARGEAFF; DNA: TGTGCTAGTGGTTCGGGACAGGGGGCGAGGGGAGAAGCTTTCTTT
V: TRBV5-4; D: TRBD1; J: TRBJ1-1; size: .; CDR3: CASSFGTGYGEAFF; DNA: TGTGCCAGCAGCTTTGGGACAGGGTACGGTGAAGCTTTCTTT
V: TRBV7-2; D: TRBD2; J: TRBJ2-3; size: .; CDR3: CASSYAGGNLPDTQYF; DNA: TGTGCCAGCAGCTATGCGGGGGGGAATCTCCCAGATACGCAGTATTTT
V: TRBV7-2; D: .; J: TRBJ1-3; size: .; CDR3: CASSLVVGSGNTIYF; DNA: TGTGCCAGCAGCTTAGTGGTGGGCTCCGGAAACACCATATATTTT